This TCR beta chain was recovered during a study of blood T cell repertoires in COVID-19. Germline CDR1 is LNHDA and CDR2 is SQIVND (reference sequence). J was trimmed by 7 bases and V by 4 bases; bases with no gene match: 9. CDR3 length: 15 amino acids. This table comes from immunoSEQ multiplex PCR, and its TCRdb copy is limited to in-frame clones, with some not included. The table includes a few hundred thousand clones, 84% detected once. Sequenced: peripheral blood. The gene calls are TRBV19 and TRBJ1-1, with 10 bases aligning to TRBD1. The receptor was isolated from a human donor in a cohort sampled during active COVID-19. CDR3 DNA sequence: TGTGCCAGTAGTAACCGACAGGGGGCGCTGGGTGAAGCTTTCTTT. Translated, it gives CASSNRQGALGEAFF.